The 26 T cell receptor beta chains below were found in one sample sequenced in a study of identical twins. TCRdb re-called the 5' RACE reads with MiXCR, one entry per CDR3 protein. The repertoire consists of about 470,000 distinct CDR3 sequences, with approximately 24% occurring once and the leading ten covering around 3%. These data were also filed under a second study, of T cells expressing NK-cell markers.

Sequencing was carried out using CD4+ T cells sorted from blood. These receptor sequences come from a young woman in good health.

This clonotype was counted only a few times. V and J are TRBV24-1 and TRBJ2-1; D is tentatively TRBD1 or TRBD2 (5 bases each). Germline assignment: CDR1 KGHDR and CDR2 SFDVKD. CDR3 length: 15 residues. Trimming left V 0 bases short and J 4 bases short, with 9 bases between. The CDR3 region has the DNA TGTGCCACCAGTGATTTGGGGGGAGAATACAATGAGCAGTTCTTC. Encoded protein: CATSDLGGEYNEQFF.

V gene TRBV21-1 combines with J gene TRBJ1-6; the table gives TRBD1 as D, unverified against the DNA. TRBV21-1 has pseudogene status. This CDR3 contains 17 residues. CDR3 sequence: CASGRMGQLMAASPLHF. The CDR3 bases are TGTGCCAGCGGAAGAATGGGACAGCTCATGGCGGCCTCACCCCTCCACTTT.

J is TRBJ2-4 and V is TRBV9, with 14 bases matching TRBD2. The CDR3 loop spans 17 amino acids. V lost 4 bases, J lost 9 bases, and 12 bases stayed unmatched. Germline lookup yields CDR1 SGDLS and CDR2 YYNGEE. CDR3 protein: CASSPRLAGGNVGIQYF. Written as DNA, the CDR3 is TGTGCCAGCAGCCCCAGACTAGCGGGGGGGAATGTTGGCATTCAGTACTTC. Drawing the rest from reference TRBV9 and TRBJ2-4, the complete variable domain is DSGVTQTPKHLITATGQRVTLRCSPRSGDLSVYWYQQSLDQGLQFLIQYYNGEERAKGNILERFSAQQFPDLHSELNLSSLELGDSALYFCASSPRLAGGNVGIQYFGAGTRLSVL.

For the CDR3, the DNA is TGCGCCAGCAGCGAACTGACTAGCGGTCCCTACGAGCAGTACTTC. This sequence encodes CASSELTSGPYEQYF. This sequence joins TRBV5-1 and TRBJ2-7; 9 bases are a match to TRBD2. Trimming took 4 bases from V and 2 from J; bases not matched to a gene: 7. CDR1 SGHRS and CDR2 YFSETQ come from the germline V gene. The CDR3 contains 15 residues.

This chain uses TRBV5-5 with TRBJ2-5, with TRBD2 matching 7 bases. This CDR3 has 16 amino acids. Germline V gene lookup returns CDR1 SGHKS and CDR2 YYEKEE (reference sequence). V was clipped by 4 bases and J by 0 bases; unmatched bases: 9. The chain's CDR3 is CASSPGTTTYQETQYF. The CDR3 DNA follows: TGTGCCAGCAGCCCCGGGACTACAACGTACCAAGAGACCCAGTACTTC.

The chain employs TRBV15 and TRBJ2-5, with D unclear. Germline V gene data show CDR1 as LNHNV and CDR2 as YYDKDF (reference sequence). The CDR3 runs to 12 residues. Trimming took off 4 bases at V and 5 bases at J, with 8 bases between the two ends. CDR3 nucleotide sequence: TGTGCCACCAGCACAAGCCTCGAGACCCAGTACTTC. It yields the protein CATSTSLETQYF.

There are a few counts of this clonotype. V usage is TRBV12-3 or TRBV12-4 and J usage is TRBJ2-7, with 15 bases aligning to TRBD2. CDR3 length: 17 residues. With 6 bases clipped from V and 6 bases from J, the junction kept 12 bases outside the gene matches. The DNA for the CDR3 is TGTGCCAGCAGCTTGCGAGGGGGACTAGCGGGAGGTTTCGAGCAGTACTTC. This codes for CASSLRGGLAGGFEQYF.

The V gene is TRBV5-1, the J gene TRBJ2-3; unclear D gene. This CDR3 has 14 amino acids. Trimming removed 0 bases from V and 6 bases from J, with 11 bases in between. Germline loops: CDR1 SGHRS, CDR2 YFSETQ. The CDR3 nucleotides are TGCGCCAGCAGCTTGGAACCGCTCGCGGATACGCAGTATTTT. Its protein product is CASSLEPLADTQYF.

This clonotype was observed a handful of times. The chain uses TRBV7-3 and TRBJ2-2; D is unclear. Looked up from germline, CDR1 is SGHTA and CDR2 is FQGTGA. CDR3 size: 14 residues. Trimming left V 2 bases short and J 0 bases short, with 4 bases between. The CDR3: CASSLHTNTGELFF. CDR3 bases: TGTGCCAGCAGCTTACACACGAACACCGGGGAGCTGTTTTTT.

This sequence joins TRBV5-1 and TRBJ2-7; 7 bases line up with TRBD1. The germline V gene has CDR1 SGHRS and CDR2 YFSETQ. With 4 bases clipped from V and 3 bases from J, the junction kept 10 bases outside the gene matches. This CDR3 contains 15 residues. CDR3 DNA sequence: TGCGCCAGCAGCAGCGACAGGGCTGGCTTCTACGAGCAGTACTTC. Amino acids: CASSSDRAGFYEQYF.

This clonotype was counted only a few times. V gene TRBV7-2 combines with J gene TRBJ1-1; D unresolved. The ends were cut back, 1 base at V and 0 bases at J, with 9 bases in the middle. This CDR3 has 15 residues. The germline V gene encodes CDR1 SGHTA and CDR2 FQGNSA. This CDR3 reads CASSLVSGVNTEAFF. The CDR3 nucleotides are TGTGCCAGCAGCTTAGTTTCCGGGGTGAACACTGAAGCTTTCTTT. Complete variable domain (other parts from reference TRBV7-2 and TRBJ1-1): GAGVSQSPSNKVTEKGKDVELRCDPISGHTALYWYRQSLGQGLEFLIYFQGNSAPDKSGLPSDRFSAERTGGSVSTLTIQRTQQEDSAVYLCASSLVSGVNTEAFFGQGTRLTVV.

The table lists this clonotype with a few counts. This chain joins TRBV7-8 and TRBJ2-1; D is ambiguous. V gave up 5 bases and J gave up 5 bases, with 7 bases separating them. The CDR3 consists of 12 residues. The germline gives CDR1 SGHVS, CDR2 FQNEAQ. DNA for the CDR3: TGTGCCAGCAGCCGGACCAACAATGAGCAGTTCTTC. This codes for CASSRTNNEQFF. The variable domain in full, with the rest retrieved from reference TRBV7-8 and TRBJ2-1, is GAGVSQSPRYKVAKRGQDVALRCDPISGHVSLFWYQQALGQGPEFLTYFQNEAQLDKSGLPSDRFFAERPEGSVSTLKIQRTQQEDSAVYLCASSRTNNEQFFGPGTRLTVL.

This clonotype was seen only a few times. The chain joins TRBV7-2 to TRBJ1-3; D remains unclear. The CDR3 extends over 15 amino acids. Deletions cut 3 bases from V and 4 bases from J, with 13 bases between. CDR1 SGHTA and CDR2 FQGNSA come from the germline V gene. The CDR3 protein is CASSFTGGSGNTIYF. The DNA for the CDR3 is TGTGCCAGCAGCTTTACGGGTGGGTCCGGAAACACCATATATTTT. The whole variable domain, remainder taken from reference TRBV7-2 and TRBJ1-3, is GAGVSQSPSNKVTEKGKDVELRCDPISGHTALYWYRQSLGQGLEFLIYFQGNSAPDKSGLPSDRFSAERTGGSVSTLTIQRTQQEDSAVYLCASSFTGGSGNTIYFGEGSWLTVV.

This clonotype was found a few times. This chain connects TRBV12-3 or TRBV12-4 to TRBJ2-5, with 7 bases matching TRBD2. J lost 1 base, V lost 2 bases, and 1 base had no gene match. This CDR3 spans 14 amino acids. CDR3 coding DNA: TGTGCCAGCAGTTTACGGGGGGTCCAAGAGACCCAGTACTTC. Translation gives CASSLRGVQETQYF.

CDR3 nucleotides: TGTGCCAGCAGTTTCCGACAGGGCACTTCCCGTTCACCCCTCCACTTT. It yields the protein CASSFRQGTSRSPLHF. This sequence joins TRBV6-2 or TRBV6-3 and TRBJ1-6; 7 nucleotides match TRBD1. Losses at the gene ends were 4 bases for V and 9 bases for J; bases not matched to a gene: 12. Germline assignment: CDR1 MNHEY and CDR2 SVGEGT. The CDR3 has 16 amino acids.

The chain uses TRBV9 and TRBJ1-1; 7 nucleotides line up with TRBD1. CDR3 length: 16 residues. V shed 0 bases, J shed 5 bases, and the junction held 10 bases outside the gene matches. CDR1 is SGDLS, CDR2 YYNGEE, per germline. CDR3 sequence: CASSVAAGTVATEAFF. CDR3 sequence (DNA): TGTGCCAGCAGCGTAGCGGCCGGGACAGTAGCAACTGAAGCTTTCTTT.

In this sample, this clonotype turned up a few times. J is TRBJ1-2 and V is TRBV5-6; D is ambiguous. The V end was cut by 1 base, the J end by 4 bases, with 11 bases between. The CDR3 loop spans 14 amino acids. From germline, CDR1 is SGHDT and CDR2 YYEEEE. DNA for the CDR3: TGTGCCAGCAGCTTGCGGGCGCTATTCTATGGCTACACCTTC. This sequence encodes CASSLRALFYGYTF.

This clonotype was observed a handful of times. The chain couples TRBV12-3 or TRBV12-4 to TRBJ2-3, with 8 bases fitting TRBD2. J was trimmed by 6 bases and V by 3 bases; bases with no gene match: 11. The CDR3 extends over 16 amino acids. CDR3 bases: TGTGCCAGCAGTTTCTTCCGGGAGGGCATGACGGATACGCAGTATTTT. Translated, it gives CASSFFREGMTDTQYF.

The chain recombines TRBV7-9 with TRBJ2-3, with D maybe TRBD1 (6 bases). CDR1 is SEHNR, CDR2 FQNEAQ, per germline (reference sequence). The ends were cut back, 2 bases at V and 1 base at J, with 10 bases in the middle. The CDR3 runs to 15 residues. CDR3 DNA: TGTGCCAGCAGCTTACCCAGGGGAGGCACAGATACGCAGTATTTT. Protein: CASSLPRGGTDTQYF.

Ten or more counts support this clonotype. The chain is built from TRBV5-1 and TRBJ2-2; 12 bases are shared with TRBD2. Per the germline V gene, CDR1 is SGHRS and CDR2 is YFSETQ. Trimming at V came to 1 base and at J to 0 bases, leaving 4 bases not matched to a gene. The CDR3 extends over 18 amino acids. DNA of the CDR3: TGCGCCAGCAGCTTGAGACTAGCGGGGGACACGAACACCGGGGAGCTGTTTTTT. Translation gives CASSLRLAGDTNTGELFF.

The chain combines TRBV19 with TRBJ2-7; no clear D gene. Trimming pared 11 bases from V and 6 bases from J, leaving 17 bases between. Germline lookup yields CDR1 LNHDA and CDR2 SQIVND (reference sequence). The CDR3 covers 12 residues. The CDR3 DNA follows: TGTGCCTCCGCAGCAGCGACGGCCGAGCAGTACTTC. Protein product: CASAAATAEQYF.

This clonotype was detected only a few times. The chain recombines TRBV5-1 with TRBJ1-5; the D gene is possibly TRBD1 (5 bases). V shed 4 bases and J shed 6 bases, with 11 bases lying between them. This CDR3 has 13 residues. Germline V gene lookup returns CDR1 SGHRS and CDR2 YFSETQ. The CDR3 spells CASSPDQGQPQHF. Here the CDR3 DNA reads TGCGCCAGCAGCCCAGATCAGGGTCAGCCCCAGCATTTT.

The chain has TRBV29-1 and TRBJ2-3; no definite D call. Trimming left V 0 bases short and J 5 bases short, with 18 bases between. This CDR3 has 16 residues. Germline V gives CDR1 SQVTM, CDR2 ANQGSEA. For the CDR3, the DNA is TGCAGCGTTGAAGAGGGTAGGACCCCCGGTGGAGATACGCAGTATTTT. This codes for CSVEEGRTPGGDTQYF.

This clonotype came up once. This chain uses TRBV21-1 with TRBJ2-7; the table's D call, TRBD2, was not checked against the DNA. TRBV21-1 is annotated as a pseudogene. The CDR3 runs 11 residues. CDR3 sequence (DNA): TGTGACCGGACTTGGGGAGGCGAGCAGTACTTC. Translating it yields CDRTWGGEQYF.

The chain has TRBV5-1 and TRBJ1-1; no clear D. There are 12 residues in the CDR3. The germline CDR1 and CDR2 sequences are SGHRS and YFSETQ. Trimming removed 0 bases from V and 5 bases from J, with 5 bases in between. CDR3 amino acids: CASSLAPTEAFF. CDR3 coding DNA: TGCGCCAGCAGCTTGGCCCCTACTGAAGCTTTCTTT.

This clonotype was seen more than once but under ten times. V gene TRBV10-3 combines with J gene TRBJ1-3; TRBD1 might be the D (5 bases). Trimming removed 5 bases from V and 1 base from J, with 15 bases in between. Germline-derived CDR1 and CDR2 are ENHRY and SYGVKD. The CDR3 extends over 16 amino acids. The CDR3 sequence is CAISIRGVVSGNTIYF. CDR3 DNA sequence: TGTGCCATCAGTATCCGAGGGGTTGTATCTGGAAACACCATATATTTT.